The 25 T cell receptor beta chains below all came from one sample that was sequenced in a study of shared clonotypes between healthy human individuals. The table came from immunoSEQ multiplex PCR; TCRdb's copy has only in-frame clones and leaves some out. This sample carries approximately 2.5 million clones, 85% to 95% of them seen once, and the ten largest clones take around 0.14%. The sequenced sample was naive CD4+ T cells sorted from blood. As for subset: CD45RA+ positively selected. Receptors were obtained from a man between 18 and 29 years old in good health.

CDR3 loop: CASSQDSGGQETQYF. In DNA, the CDR3 is TGCGCCAGCAGCCAAGATTCTGGGGGGCAAGAGACCCAGTACTTC. The rearrangement uses TRBV4-1 and TRBJ2-5; a weak D match, TRBD2 (6 bases). V shed 0 bases and J shed 2 bases, with 10 bases lying between them. CDR3 length: 15 residues. Germline lookup yields CDR1 MGHRA and CDR2 YSYEKL.

This rearrangement joins TRBV6-6 to TRBJ1-4; no definite D call. CDR1 MNHNY and CDR2 SVGAGI come from the germline V gene (reference sequence). Trimming stripped 5 bases from V and 1 base from J, with 14 bases between. The length of the CDR3 is 16 residues. CDR3 bases: TGTGCCAGCAGTCCCCATCCGGGGAAAACTAATGAAAAACTGTTTTTT. The encoded protein is CASSPHPGKTNEKLFF.

The V and J genes are TRBV5-1 and TRBJ2-7; D is undetermined. The CDR3 is 14 residues long. The germline CDR1 and CDR2 sequences are SGHRS and YFSETQ. The ends were cut back, 0 bases at V and 2 bases at J, with 9 bases in the middle. CDR3 coding DNA: TGCGCCAGCAGCTTGGTTGGCTTTACCTACGAGCAGTACTTC. This gives the protein CASSLVGFTYEQYF. The full variable domain, rest sourced from reference TRBV5-1 and TRBJ2-7, is KAGVTQTPRYLIKTRGQQVTLSCSPISGHRSVSWYQQTPGQGLQFLFEYFSETQRNKGNFPGRFSGRQFSNSRSEMNVSTLELGDSALYLCASSLVGFTYEQYFGPGTRLTVT.

This chain links TRBV19 with TRBJ1-5, with unresolved D. The V end lost 7 bases, the J end lost 6 bases, and 22 bases lay between the germline ends. The germline V gene has CDR1 LNHDA and CDR2 SQIVND (reference sequence). The CDR3 consists of 16 residues. The CDR3 DNA follows: TGTGCCAGTATCCTCCGGCCGGGCAGGAGATTTCAGCCCCAGCATTTT. Translating it yields CASILRPGRRFQPQHF.

This clone was recorded a few times. The gene calls are TRBV7-8 and TRBJ1-6, with D hard to call. CDR3 length: 12 amino acids. The germline V gene has CDR1 SGHVS and CDR2 FQNEAQ. V was pared by 2 bases and J by 9 bases, with 5 bases between. CDR3 DNA sequence: TGTGCCAGCAGCTTATTCCGTTCACCCCTCCACTTT. It codes for CASSLFRSPLHF. The entire variable domain, with the rest obtained from reference TRBV7-8 and TRBJ1-6, is as follows: GAGVSQSPRYKVAKRGQDVALRCDPISGHVSLFWYQQALGQGPEFLTYFQNEAQLDKSGLPSDRFFAERPEGSVSTLKIQRTQQEDSAVYLCASSLFRSPLHFGNGTRLTVT.

This rearrangement joins TRBV30 to TRBJ2-5, with 10 bases lining up with TRBD2. TRBJ2-7 matches the DNA end more closely, so the J call is doubtful. The CDR3 is 14 residues long. Germline-derived CDR1 and CDR2 are GTSNPN and SVGIG (reference sequence). The CDR3 loop reads CAWNPGLASYEQYF. The DNA for the CDR3 is TGTGCCTGGAATCCGGGACTAGCGTCCTACGAGCAGTACTTC.

This clone was counted a few times. The chain employs TRBV21-1 and TRBJ1-1; TRBD1, the table's D call, was not compared with the DNA. TRBV21-1 is classified as a pseudogene. The CDR3 is 14 amino acids. The CDR3 sequence is CASSKVVQNTEAFF. The DNA of the CDR3 is TGTGCCAGCAGCAAAGTTGTCCAGAACACTGAAGCTTTCTTT.

The V and J genes are TRBV6-1 and TRBJ1-4; 8 nucleotides match TRBD1. The CDR3 runs to 15 residues. CDR1 and CDR2 (germline): MNHNS, SASEGT. Losses at the gene ends were 3 bases for V and 6 bases for J; bases not matched to a gene: 6. This CDR3 is CASSDDWTGYEKLFF. CDR3 DNA sequence: TGTGCCAGCAGTGACGATTGGACAGGGTATGAAAAACTGTTTTTT.

This chain connects TRBV7-9 to TRBJ1-6; 12 nucleotides match TRBD1. The CDR3 is made up of 17 amino acids. Germline loops: CDR1 SEHNR, CDR2 FQNEAQ (reference sequence). V gave up 5 bases and J gave up 7 bases; unmatched junction bases: 9. This CDR3 reads CASSPYAGTGGNSPLHF. The DNA for the CDR3 is TGTGCCAGCAGCCCATACGCCGGGACAGGGGGCAATTCACCCCTCCACTTT.

The V call is TRBV19, the J call TRBJ2-7; D ambiguous. The CDR3 has 12 residues. Trimming pared 6 bases from V and 0 bases from J, leaving 6 bases between. Germline loops: CDR1 LNHDA, CDR2 SQIVND (reference sequence). The CDR3 DNA reads TGTGCCAGTAGGTCGGTCTCCTACGAGCAGTACTTC. As protein: CASRSVSYEQYF.

This rearrangement joins TRBV6-5 to TRBJ2-7; D is possibly TRBD1 or TRBD2 (5 bases each). V was pared by 7 bases and J by 3 bases, with 16 bases between. The V gene's germline CDR1 is MNHEY and CDR2 SVGAGI. The CDR3 consists of 14 residues. Here the CDR3 reads CASIVRVGGYEQYF. For the CDR3, the DNA is TGTGCCAGCATCGTTAGGGTTGGGGGCTACGAGCAGTACTTC.

The chain combines TRBV11-2 with TRBJ1-1; maybe TRBD1 (6 bases). The CDR3 is 15 amino acids. Germline lookup yields CDR1 SGHAT and CDR2 FQNNGV. V lost 5 bases and J lost 1, with 14 bases in between. The CDR3 DNA sequence: TGTGCCAGCAGCATTACCGGGGGCCAGAACACTGAAGCTTTCTTT. This translates into CASSITGGQNTEAFF.

The rearrangement uses TRBV21-1 and TRBJ1-5. TRBV21-1 corresponds to a pseudogene. CDR3 size: 13 residues. The CDR3 DNA reads TGTGCCAGGCGGGGGGTCGGCAATCAGCCCCAGCATTTT. It yields the protein CARRGVGNQPQHF.

The chain uses TRBV28 and TRBJ2-1, with D uncertain. With 5 bases removed from V and 6 bases from J, the gap between germline ends came to 11 bases. Germline V lookup: CDR1 MDHEN, CDR2 SYDVKM. This CDR3 has 13 residues. The CDR3 sequence: CASSPPPGNEQFF. CDR3 coding DNA: TGTGCCAGCAGTCCACCCCCGGGCAATGAGCAGTTCTTC.

This chain links TRBV6-5 with TRBJ1-1; D gene unclear. This CDR3 has 15 amino acids. In germline, CDR1 is MNHEY, CDR2 SVGAGI. V was trimmed by 8 bases and J by 2 bases, leaving 18 bases between them. Written as DNA, the CDR3 is TGTGCCAGCGAACCGCGACGGGATATCAACACTGAAGCTTTCTTT. This codes for CASEPRRDINTEAFF.

This chain connects TRBV9 to TRBJ1-1; D call uncertain. V shed 3 bases and J shed 3 bases, with 6 bases lying between them. The CDR3 has 12 residues. Germline V gene lookup returns CDR1 SGDLS and CDR2 YYNGEE. The CDR3 nucleotides read TGTGCCAGCAGCGCAAGGGACACTGAAGCTTTCTTT. This translates into CASSARDTEAFF.

The chain carries TRBV11-2 and TRBJ1-5, with 8 bases lining up with TRBD1. This CDR3 comprises 14 residues. From germline, CDR1 is SGHAT and CDR2 FQNNGV. Trimming removed 4 bases from V and 2 bases from J; junction bases left unmatched: 1. CDR3 nucleotides: TGTGCCAGCAGCTGGACAGGGCGCAATCAGCCCCAGCATTTT. Translating gives CASSWTGRNQPQHF. The variable domain in full, completed from reference TRBV11-2 and TRBJ1-5, reads EAGVAQSPRYKIIEKRQSVAFWCNPISGHATLYWYQQILGQGPKLLIQFQNNGVVDDSQLPKDRFSAERLKGVDSTLKIQPAKLEDSAVYLCASSWTGRNQPQHFGDGTRLSIL.

The chain links TRBV11-2 to TRBJ2-5; TRBD2 agrees at 10 bases. The end of the DNA fits TRBJ2-7 better, so the J call may be wrong. This CDR3 comprises 15 residues. Germline V lookup: CDR1 SGHAT, CDR2 FQNNGV. DNA for the CDR3: TGTGCCAGCAGCTTAGAGCTAGCGGGAGCCTACGAGCAGTACTTC. Translation: CASSLELAGAYEQYF.

The chain recombines TRBV19 with TRBJ2-7, with 7 positions matching TRBD1. V shed 3 bases and J 3 bases; nucleotides not matched to a gene: 5. Germline values: CDR1 LNHDA, CDR2 SQIVND (reference sequence). This CDR3 has 14 residues. CDR3 region: CASSIRDRFYEQYF. The DNA of the CDR3 is TGTGCCAGTAGTATCCGGGACAGATTCTACGAGCAGTACTTC. The full variable domain, in which reference TRBV19 and TRBJ2-7 provide the parts outside the CDR3, is DGGITQSPKYLFRKEGQNVTLSCEQNLNHDAMYWYRQDPGQGLRLIYYSQIVNDFQKGDIAEGYSVSREKKESFPLTVTSAQKNPTAFYLCASSIRDRFYEQYFGPGTRLTVT.

The rearrangement links TRBV6-6 to TRBJ1-6; D gene ambiguous. Germline V lookup: CDR1 MNHNY, CDR2 SVGAGI (reference sequence). Trimming removed 5 bases from V and 0 bases from J, with 11 bases in between. The CDR3 contains 16 residues. In nucleotides, the CDR3 is TGTGCCAGCAGTCCCTCGGAGAGCTCCTATAATTCACCCCTCCACTTT. Amino acids: CASSPSESSYNSPLHF.

The chain has TRBV2 and TRBJ1-2; 7 nucleotides align to TRBD1. Germline CDR1 and CDR2: SNHLY and FYNNEI. This CDR3 contains 20 residues. Unmatched junction bases numbered 21, after V lost 5 bases and J lost 0 bases. The CDR3 DNA follows: TGTGCCAGCAGTTCTCCGGGGGGGAGACAGGGCAAAAAGTCTAACTATGGCTACACCTTC. Amino acid sequence: CASSSPGGRQGKKSNYGYTF.

V and J are TRBV10-3 and TRBJ1-3; D is undetermined. The ends were cut back, 3 bases at V and 0 bases at J, with 6 bases in the middle. Germline V gene lookup returns CDR1 ENHRY and CDR2 SYGVKD. This CDR3 is built from 14 residues. CDR3 DNA: TGTGCCATCAGTGACAGCCTCTCTGGAAACACCATATATTTT. Protein: CAISDSLSGNTIYF.

This chain uses TRBV7-9 with TRBJ2-5, with 11 bases aligning to TRBD2. J was trimmed by 4 bases and V by 5 bases; bases with no gene match: 9. Germline lookup yields CDR1 SEHNR and CDR2 FQNEAQ (reference sequence). The CDR3 length is 16 residues. The CDR3 protein is CASSKEGLAVGETQYF. The CDR3 region has the DNA TGTGCCAGCAGCAAAGAGGGACTAGCGGTCGGAGAGACCCAGTACTTC.

The sample holds one count of this clone. CDR3 protein: CASSPAWDRASTEAFF. In DNA, the CDR3 is TGTGCCAGCTCACCAGCTTGGGACAGGGCTAGCACTGAAGCTTTCTTT. The chain couples TRBV18 to TRBJ1-1, with 9 bases that match TRBD1. Looked up from germline, CDR1 is KGHSH and CDR2 is LQKENI. There are 16 residues in the CDR3. The V gene end was trimmed by 2 bases and the J gene end by 4 bases; junction bases not matched to a gene: 8.

The chain carries TRBV30 and TRBJ2-1; 11 bases are shared with TRBD2. Germline lookup yields CDR1 GTSNPN and CDR2 SVGIG (reference sequence). Germline trimming cut 1 base from V and 4 bases from J; bases unmatched to any gene: 15. This CDR3 comprises 19 residues. For the CDR3, the DNA is TGTGCCTGGAGTGGTATCGCCCGGCTTCGGACTAGCGGGTACAATGAGCAGTTCTTC. Translating it yields CAWSGIARLRTSGYNEQFF.